This T cell receptor beta chain was identified in a study of T cell repertoires in cytomegalovirus infection. TCRdb re-called the reads with MiXCR, one entry per CDR3 protein. This table holds about 71,000 distinct CDR3 sequences, roughly 20% found once. Details on this clonotype: No antigen is known for it.

Regarding the study as a whole: Summed public TCR beta family frequency identified CMV carriers bearing the relevant HLA. In two of eight donors, the top clonotype was HLA-C-restricted CMV-specific.

Deletions cut 3 bases from V and 8 bases from J, with 13 bases between. CDR3 size: 13 residues. Germline V CDR1 and CDR2: MNHEY, SMNVEV (reference sequence). The sample consisted of CD8+ T cells from cultured PBMCs, taken from culture after CMV antigen stimulation. The sequence was collected from a human donor in good health (CMV status not recorded). Some clones in this sample may be carry-over from other donors' samples. The chain recombines TRBV27 with TRBJ1-2, with a possible D match to TRBD1 (6 bases). CDR3 in DNA: TGTGCCAGCAGTTTCGGGGGCCTGGGGGGCTACACCTTC. As protein: CASSFGGLGGYTF.